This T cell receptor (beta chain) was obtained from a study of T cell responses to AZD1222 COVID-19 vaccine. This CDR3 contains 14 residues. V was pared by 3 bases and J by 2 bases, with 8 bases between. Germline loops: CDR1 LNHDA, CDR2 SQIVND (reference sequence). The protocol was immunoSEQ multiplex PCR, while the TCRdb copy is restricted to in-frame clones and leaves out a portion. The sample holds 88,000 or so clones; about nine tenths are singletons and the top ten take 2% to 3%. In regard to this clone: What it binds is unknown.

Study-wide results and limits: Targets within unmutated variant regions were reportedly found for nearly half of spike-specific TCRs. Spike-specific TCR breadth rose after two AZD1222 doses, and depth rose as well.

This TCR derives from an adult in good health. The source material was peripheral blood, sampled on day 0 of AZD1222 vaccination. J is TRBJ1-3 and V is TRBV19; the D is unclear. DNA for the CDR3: TGTGCCAGTAGTATTGAGGCGGCTGGAAACACCATATATTTT. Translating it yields CASSIEAAGNTIYF.